The 9 T cell receptor beta chains below were found in one sample sequenced in a study of OX40 agonist ivuxolimab in advanced cancers. The repertoire was sequenced with immunoSEQ multiplex PCR; TCRdb's copy has only in-frame clones and lacks some. The profile covers tens of thousands of clones, with around 93% appearing a single time and almost 25% taken by the ten largest. Sequencing used CD4+ or CD8+ T cells sorted from blood, obtained in a trial of the OX40 agonist ivuxolimab. The source of these receptors is an adult with an advanced solid tumor such as melanoma, head and neck, liver or kidney cancer.

This rearrangement joins TRBV7-9 to TRBJ2-1, with D uncertain. The germline V gene has CDR1 SEHNR and CDR2 FQNEAQ (reference sequence). The V end was cut by 4 bases, the J end by 15 bases, with 10 bases between. This CDR3 spans 10 amino acids. CDR3 DNA: TGTGCCAGCAGCTCCCCGGTTCTGTTCTTC. Amino acid sequence: CASSSPVLFF.

CDR3 coding DNA: TGTGCCAGTAGTACTTGGTTGGGACAGGGGGTCGGGGAGACCCAGTACTTC. This translates into CASSTWLGQGVGETQYF. This rearrangement joins TRBV19 to TRBJ2-5; 11 nucleotides line up with TRBD1. CDR3 length equals 17 residues. The junction had 12 bases not matched to a gene; V was cut back by 4 bases and J by 5 bases. From germline, CDR1 is LNHDA and CDR2 SQIVND (reference sequence).

The rearrangement uses TRBV28 and TRBJ2-7; 9 bases line up with TRBD1. The CDR3 contains 14 residues. The junction had 5 bases not matched to a gene; V was cut back by 5 bases and J by 3 bases. Looked up from germline, CDR1 is MDHEN and CDR2 is SYDVKM. The CDR3 DNA follows: TGTGCCAGCAGTCGGCGGGACAGGGACTACGAGCAGTACTTC. It codes for CASSRRDRDYEQYF.

V gene TRBV5-6 combines with J gene TRBJ2-7, with D uncertain. V shed 2 bases and J shed 3 bases, with 6 bases lying between them. CDR1 and CDR2 (germline): SGHDT, YYEEEE. The CDR3 loop spans 12 amino acids. The CDR3 DNA sequence: TGTGCCAGCAGCTTTCTGCACTACGAGCAGTACTTC. It specifies CASSFLHYEQYF.

The CDR3 DNA reads as TGTGCCAGCAGCTTCTCAGCCGACGAGCAGTACTTC. It codes for CASSFSADEQYF. The gene calls are TRBV11-2 and TRBJ2-7; D uncertain. Between the trimmed V and J ends, which lost 3 bases and 5 bases, there was a span of 8 bases. The CDR3 runs to 12 residues. Germline-derived CDR1 and CDR2 are SGHAT and FQNNGV.

The chain employs TRBV6-5 and TRBJ2-1, with TRBD1 as a possible D gene (6 bases). The CDR3 extends over 14 amino acids. The V gene lost 2 bases and the J gene lost 6 bases, with 11 bases spanning the gap. Germline CDR1 is MNHEY and CDR2 is SVGAGI. As DNA, the CDR3 is TGTGCCAGCAGTTACGGTCAACAGGGCAATGAGCAGTTCTTC. It codes for CASSYGQQGNEQFF.

The J gene is TRBJ2-1, the V gene TRBV2; 8 bases agree with TRBD2. The germline gives CDR1 SNHLY, CDR2 FYNNEI. This CDR3 is built from 16 residues. The ends lost 8 bases at V and 0 bases at J; junction bases unmatched: 9. The CDR3 sequence: CASGRSSGSSYNEQFF. The CDR3 DNA reads TGTGCCAGCGGACGCTCGAGCGGGAGCTCCTACAATGAGCAGTTCTTC. Variable domain in full (rest from reference TRBV2 and TRBJ2-1): EPEVTQTPSHQVTQMGQEVILRCVPISNHLYFYWYRQILGQKVEFLVSFYNNEISEKSEIFDDQFSVERPDGSNFTLKIRSTKLEDSAMYFCASGRSSGSSYNEQFFGPGTRLTVL.

The V gene is TRBV30, the J gene TRBJ1-4; no reliable D call. The length of the CDR3 is 13 residues. Germline CDR1 reads GTSNPN; CDR2 reads SVGIG (reference sequence). The V gene lost 0 bases and the J gene lost 8 bases, with 10 bases spanning the gap. DNA of the CDR3: TGTGCCTGGAGTGTAATTGTGGGCGAAAAACTGTTTTTT. Its translation is CAWSVIVGEKLFF.

The chain uses TRBV13 and TRBJ2-6; D tentatively reads TRBD1 or TRBD2 (6 bases each). CDR1 and CDR2 from the germline V gene are PRHDT and FYEKMQ (reference sequence). The CDR3 sequence is 16 residues long. V was clipped by 2 bases and J by 6 bases, with 14 bases between them. The CDR3 protein is CASSLLKGGLANVLTF. CDR3 bases: TGTGCCAGCAGCTTATTAAAGGGGGGATTGGCCAACGTCCTGACTTTC.